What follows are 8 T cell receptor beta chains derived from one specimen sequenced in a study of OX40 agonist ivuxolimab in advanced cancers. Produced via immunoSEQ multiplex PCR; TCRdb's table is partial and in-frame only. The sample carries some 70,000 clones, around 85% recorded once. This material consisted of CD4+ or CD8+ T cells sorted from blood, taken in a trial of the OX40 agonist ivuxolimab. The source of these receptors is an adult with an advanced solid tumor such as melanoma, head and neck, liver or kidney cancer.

The CDR3 DNA is TGCGCCAGCAGCCAAGGCGGGCGATATGGCTACACCTTC. This sequence encodes CASSQGGRYGYTF. This chain links TRBV4-1 with TRBJ1-2; no clear D. Germline CDR1 MGHRA, CDR2 YSYEKL. V was pared by 1 base and J by 5 bases, with 8 bases between. The CDR3 is made up of 13 amino acids.

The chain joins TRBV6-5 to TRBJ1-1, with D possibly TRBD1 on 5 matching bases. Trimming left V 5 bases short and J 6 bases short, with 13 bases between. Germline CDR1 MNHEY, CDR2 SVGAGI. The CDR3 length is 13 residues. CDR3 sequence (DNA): TGTGCCAGCAGTCCGGGGGGTAAGGCTGAAGCTTTCTTT. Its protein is CASSPGGKAEAFF.

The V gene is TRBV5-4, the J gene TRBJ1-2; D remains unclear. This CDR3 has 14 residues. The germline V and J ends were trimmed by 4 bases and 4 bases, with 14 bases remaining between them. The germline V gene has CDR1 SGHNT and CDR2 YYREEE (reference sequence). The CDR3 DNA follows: TGTGCCAGCAGCCCCGGAGCCGCGGGCTATGGCTACACCTTC. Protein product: CASSPGAAGYGYTF.

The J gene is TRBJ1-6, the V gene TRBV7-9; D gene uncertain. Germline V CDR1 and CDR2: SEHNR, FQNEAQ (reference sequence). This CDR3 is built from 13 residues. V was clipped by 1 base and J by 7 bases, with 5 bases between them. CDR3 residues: CASSLDQNSPLHF. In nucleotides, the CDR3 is TGTGCCAGCAGCTTAGATCAGAATTCACCCCTCCACTTT.

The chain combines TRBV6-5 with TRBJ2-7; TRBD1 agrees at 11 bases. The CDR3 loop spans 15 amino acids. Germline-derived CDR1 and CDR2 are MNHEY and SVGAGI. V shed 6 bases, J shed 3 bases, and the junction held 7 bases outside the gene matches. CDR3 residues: CASSHAGTGGYEQYF. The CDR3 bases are TGTGCCAGCAGCCATGCCGGGACAGGGGGCTACGAGCAGTACTTC.

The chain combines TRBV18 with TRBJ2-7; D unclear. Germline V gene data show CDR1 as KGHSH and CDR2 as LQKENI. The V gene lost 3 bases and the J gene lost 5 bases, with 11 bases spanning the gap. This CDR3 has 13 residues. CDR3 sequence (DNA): TGTGCCAGCTCACCCGAGGTTGCCGACGAGCAGTACTTC. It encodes CASSPEVADEQYF.

This chain's CDR3 is CAITNPPTDGYTF. As DNA, the CDR3 is TGTGCCATCACCAACCCACCTACTGATGGCTACACCTTC. The V and J genes are TRBV10-3 and TRBJ1-2; D remains unclear. Per germline, CDR1 ENHRY and CDR2 SYGVKD. V lost 7 bases to trimming and J lost 6 bases, with 15 bases between them. This CDR3 comprises 13 residues.

The CDR3 DNA follows: TGCGCCAGCAGCCCCGAACAGGGAAACACCATATATTTT. It codes for CASSPEQGNTIYF. This sequence joins TRBV4-1 and TRBJ1-3; D uncertain. Germline V gives CDR1 MGHRA, CDR2 YSYEKL. This CDR3 spans 13 amino acids. Trimming left V 4 bases short and J 4 bases short, with 8 bases between.